This T cell receptor (beta chain) is drawn from a study of blood T cell repertoires in COVID-19. In terms of age and location, participants ranged from roughly 18 to 90 years and lived in roughly 22 US areas. This CDR3 is built from 16 residues. Looked up from germline, CDR1 is SGDLS and CDR2 is YYNGEE. V lost 0 bases, J lost 5 bases, and 7 bases stayed unmatched. Sequencing used immunoSEQ multiplex PCR; TCRdb keeps in-frame clones, though not all of them. The sample contains fewer than 300,000 clones, approximately 83% of which appear only once. The sequenced sample consisted of PBMCs or T cells enriched from blood (not recorded which). The clonotype comes from a woman under 40 who had recovered from COVID-19. The chain links TRBV9 to TRBJ2-5; 10 bases fit TRBD1. CDR3 coding DNA: TGTGCCAGCAGCGTAGGGGGGACAGGGGCTGGGGAGACCCAGTACTTC. This codes for CASSVGGTGAGETQYF.